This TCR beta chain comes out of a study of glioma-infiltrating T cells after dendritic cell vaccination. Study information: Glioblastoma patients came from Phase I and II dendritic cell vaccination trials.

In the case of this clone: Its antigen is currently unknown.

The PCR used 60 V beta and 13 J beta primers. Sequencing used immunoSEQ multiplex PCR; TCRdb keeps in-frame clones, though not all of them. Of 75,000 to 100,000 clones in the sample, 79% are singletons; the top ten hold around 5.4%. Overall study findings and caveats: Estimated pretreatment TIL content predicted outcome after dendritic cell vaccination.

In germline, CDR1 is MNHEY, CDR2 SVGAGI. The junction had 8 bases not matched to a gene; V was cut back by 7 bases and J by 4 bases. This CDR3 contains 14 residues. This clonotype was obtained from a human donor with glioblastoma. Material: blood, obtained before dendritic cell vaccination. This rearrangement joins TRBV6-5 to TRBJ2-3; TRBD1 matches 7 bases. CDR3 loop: CASMLVGGADTQYF. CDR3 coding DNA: TGTGCCAGCATGTTGGTAGGGGGCGCAGATACGCAGTATTTT.